The sequence of this TCR beta chain was determined in a study of spatial heterogeneity in lung cancer. Whole-study findings and limits: Ubiquitous expanded tumor TCRs appeared in blood more at resection than follow-up.

The study tagged each TCR cDNA molecule with a unique molecular identifier. TCRdb re-analysed the 5' RACE reads in MiXCR, keeping a single row per CDR3 protein. The sample carries 40,000 to 45,000 distinct CDR3 sequences, about 13% recorded once. In this sample, this clonotype turned up many times. Its antigen is currently unknown. Trimming stripped 1 base from V and 3 bases from J, with 12 bases between. Per the germline V gene, CDR1 is SGHVS and CDR2 is FNYEAQ. This CDR3 comprises 15 residues. As for time point: sample taken at primary tumor resection. Samples were obtained from roughly 65 donors, all untreated early-stage non-small cell lung cancer patients. Whole RNA came from tumor, nontumor lung or frozen PBMC and was sequenced without being sorted.

The sequence came from a male donor with early-stage non-small cell lung cancer. The sample consisted of PBMCs, taken at surgery. The chain combines TRBV7-6 with TRBJ1-2, with D hard to call. CDR3 amino acids: CASSLVPGSDYGYTF. CDR3 nucleotide sequence: TGTGCCAGCAGCTTAGTTCCGGGTTCGGACTATGGCTACACCTTC.